This is a list of T cell receptor beta chains from one sample in a study of cytomegalovirus exposure and HLA in healthy donors. Sequenced by immunoSEQ multiplex PCR; TCRdb stores in-frame clones only, minus some. The table has 150,000 to 200,000 clones, over 60% seen once. The sample taken for sequencing was PBMCs. These receptors were collected from a girl between 5 and 17 years old in good health and CMV-seronegative. Both conserved end residues are part of each CDR3. Fields, in order: D gene, V gene, clone size, J gene, CDR3 protein, CDR3 DNA. The D gene is left open where the match is weak. The size field is filled for only some rows; it gives once, few, many or a size class.

TRBD1,TRBV5-1,once,TRBJ2-5,CASGRDRGLETQYF,TGCGCCAGCGGCCGGGACAGGGGGTTGGAGACCCAGTACTTC
TRBD1,TRBV27,-,TRBJ1-5,CASSAGTGGYSNQPQHF,TGTGCCAGCAGTGCTGGGACAGGCGGATATAGCAATCAGCCCCAGCATTTT
-,TRBV14,once,TRBJ2-7,CASSPRGLTYEQYF,TGTGCCAGCAGCCCTCGGGGGTTAACCTACGAGCAGTACTTC
TRBD1,TRBV4-1,-,TRBJ1-5,CASSRQGAYQPQHF,TGCGCCAGCAGCCGACAGGGGGCCTATCAGCCCCAGCATTTT
-,TRBV11-2,-,TRBJ1-4,CASSKTGQGNEKLFF,TGTGCCAGCAGCAAGACGGGACAAGGAAATGAAAAACTGTTTTTT
-,TRBV5-1,-,TRBJ2-7,CASSLVTSYEQYF,TGCGCCAGCAGCTTGGTTACCTCCTACGAGCAGTACTTC
-,TRBV4-2,-,TRBJ2-3,CASSQNRQAPTDTQYF,TGTGCCAGCAGCCAAAATCGACAGGCCCCCACAGATACGCAGTATTTT
-,TRBV5-4,-,TRBJ1-3,CASSLGRDPGNTIYF,TGTGCCAGCAGCTTGGGGAGGGACCCTGGAAACACCATATATTTT
TRBD1,TRBV19,-,TRBJ1-5,CASSIRTGGSRDQPQHF,TGTGCCAGTAGTATACGGACAGGGGGGTCGAGGGATCAGCCCCAGCATTTT
TRBD1,TRBV29-1,-,TRBJ1-1,CSVGQGLGYEAFF,TGCAGCGTAGGACAGGGCCTTGGCTATGAAGCTTTCTTT
-,TRBV19,-,TRBJ2-7,CASSITGSTYEQYF,TGTGCCAGTAGTATTACAGGCTCTACCTACGAGCAGTACTTC
TRBD1,TRBV5-1,-,TRBJ1-2,CASSFRGGNNYGYTF,TGCGCCAGCAGCTTCCGAGGGGGCAATAACTATGGCTACACCTTC
-,TRBV7-9,-,TRBJ2-2,CASSRGSTAGTGELFF,TGTGCCAGCAGCCGGGGGAGTACAGCTGGGACCGGGGAGCTGTTTTTT
-,TRBV7-6,-,TRBJ1-4,CASSPRGGPGPEEKLFF,TGTGCCAGCAGCCCGAGGGGAGGGCCGGGGCCGGAGGAAAAACTGTTTTTT
-,TRBV9,-,TRBJ2-7,CASSVPLDGDYEQYF,TGTGCCAGCAGCGTACCCCTGGACGGGGACTACGAGCAGTACTTC
TRBD1,TRBV2,-,TRBJ2-7,CASSAQGMAYEQYF,TGTGCCAGCAGTGCACAGGGGATGGCCTACGAGCAGTACTTC
-,TRBV7-8,few,TRBJ1-1,CASSLAYGTEAFF,TGTGCCAGCAGCTTAGCGTACGGCACTGAAGCTTTCTTT
TRBD2,TRBV6-5,-,TRBJ2-7,CASSPRTSRVYEQYF,TGTGCCAGCAGTCCTAGGACTAGCCGGGTCTACGAGCAGTACTTC
TRBD2,TRBV11-2,-,TRBJ2-3,CASSLLAGGEDTQYF,TGTGCCAGCAGTTTACTAGCGGGGGGTGAGGATACGCAGTATTTT
-,TRBV29-1,-,TRBJ1-1,CMSMSNTEAFF,TGCATGAGCATGTCGAACACTGAAGCTTTCTTT
-,TRBV27,-,TRBJ1-1,CASSRNDRTTEAFF,TGTGCCAGCAGTAGAAACGACAGGACTACTGAAGCTTTCTTT
TRBD2,TRBV4-1,few,TRBJ2-7,CASSQGFGGGFYEQYF,TGCGCCAGCAGCCAAGGTTTCGGGGGGGGATTCTACGAGCAGTACTTC
-,TRBV6-4,-,TRBJ2-1,CASRTQGGNEQFF,TGTGCCAGCAGAACTCAGGGGGGCAATGAGCAGTTCTTC
TRBD1,TRBV6-4,-,TRBJ1-1,CASSDPDPIRDRGNTEAFF,TGTGCCAGCAGTGACCCCGACCCCATCCGGGACAGGGGGAACACTGAAGCTTTCTTT
TRBD2,TRBV28,few,TRBJ2-1,CASIGTSGYNEQFF,TGTGCCAGCATTGGGACTAGCGGATACAATGAGCAGTTCTTC
TRBD1,TRBV14,-,TRBJ1-3,CASSLDRGPKAGNTIYF,TGTGCCAGCAGCTTGGACAGGGGGCCTAAAGCTGGAAACACCATATATTTT
-,TRBV6-7,few,TRBJ1-3,CASSYSKTASGNTIYF,TGTGCCAGCAGTTACTCGAAGACAGCCTCTGGAAACACCATATATTTT
-,TRBV5-1,-,TRBJ1-5,CASSLGGGNQPQHF,TGCGCCAGCAGCTTGGGGGGAGGCAATCAGCCCCAGCATTTT
-,TRBV5-1,-,TRBJ2-1,CASSFGYNEQFF,TGCGCCAGCAGCTTCGGGTACAATGAGCAGTTCTTC
TRBD1,TRBV5-1,few,TRBJ1-1,CASSLGGQSEAFF,TGCGCCAGCAGCTTGGGGGGACAGTCTGAAGCTTTCTTT
TRBD2,TRBV5-4,once,TRBJ2-1,CASSRLVGGYNEQFF,TGTGCCAGCAGCAGACTAGTGGGGGGGTACAATGAGCAGTTCTTC
-,TRBV2,-,TRBJ1-5,CASTVTLGSNQPQHF,TGTGCCAGCACTGTGACCCTAGGCAGCAATCAGCCCCAGCATTTT
TRBD1,TRBV5-6,-,TRBJ1-2,CASSQVVQGTFGDGYTF,TGTGCCAGCAGCCAAGTGGTACAGGGGACGTTCGGTGATGGCTACACCTTC
-,TRBV19,-,TRBJ1-2,CASSPPVGGTNYGYTF,TGTGCCAGTAGTCCCCCGGTAGGGGGAACTAACTATGGCTACACCTTC
TRBD1,TRBV10-2,once,TRBJ1-6,CASLGQGGINSPLHF,TGCGCCAGCCTAGGACAGGGAGGGATAAATTCACCCCTTCACTTT
TRBD2,TRBV29-1,-,TRBJ2-3,CSAEIAGADTQYF,TGCAGCGCCGAGATAGCGGGGGCAGATACGCAGTATTTT
TRBD1,TRBV27,-,TRBJ1-5,CASSTGVAQPQHF,TGTGCCAGCAGTACAGGGGTCGCTCAGCCCCAGCATTTT
-,TRBV18,-,TRBJ2-2,CASSPRQEGNTGELFF,TGTGCCAGCTCACCACGGCAGGAGGGGAACACCGGGGAGCTGTTTTTT